This section outlines one TCR beta chain sequence together with its context. What it binds is not known. A second PCR, run for about 6 to 11 cycles, used a sample-barcoded 5' primer plus a J-beta primer mix. Template switching added a 12-random-nucleotide identifier to every cDNA molecule. TCRdb independently ran MiXCR on the 5' RACE reads; one entry per CDR3 protein. The sample shows fewer than 900,000 distinct CDR3 sequences, roughly two fifths of them seen only once. Germline assignment: CDR1 LGHNA and CDR2 YNFKEQ. V shed 0 bases and J 6 bases; nucleotides not matched to a gene: 11. This CDR3 is 17 amino acids long. The sample belongs to a study of blood T cells in healthy people across ages. Study-wide results and caveats: Roughly linear declines in TCR beta diversity per million T cells occurred with age.

The receptor comes from a woman aged 60-70 years in good health. This sequence joins TRBV4-2 and TRBJ1-5; 7 nucleotides match TRBD1. The sample consisted of blood. CDR3 region: CASSQDRTGSVIQPQHF. The CDR3 region has the DNA TGTGCCAGCAGCCAAGACCGGACAGGTTCCGTTATTCAGCCCCAGCATTTT.